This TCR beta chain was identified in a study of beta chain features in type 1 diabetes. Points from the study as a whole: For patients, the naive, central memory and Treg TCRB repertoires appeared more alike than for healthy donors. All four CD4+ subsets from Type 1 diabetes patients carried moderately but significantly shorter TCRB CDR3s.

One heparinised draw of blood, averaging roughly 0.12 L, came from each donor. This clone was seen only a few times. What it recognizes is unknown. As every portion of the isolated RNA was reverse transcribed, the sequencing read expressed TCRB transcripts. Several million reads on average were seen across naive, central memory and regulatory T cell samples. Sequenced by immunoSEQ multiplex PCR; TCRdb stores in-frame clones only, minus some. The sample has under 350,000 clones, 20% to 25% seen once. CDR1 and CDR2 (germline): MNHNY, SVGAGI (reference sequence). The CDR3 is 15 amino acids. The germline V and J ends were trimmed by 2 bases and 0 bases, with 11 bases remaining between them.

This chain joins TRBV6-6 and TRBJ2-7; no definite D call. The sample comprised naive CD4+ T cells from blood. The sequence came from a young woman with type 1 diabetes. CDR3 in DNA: TGTGCCAGCAGTTACCGCGGTGATATCTCCTACGAGCAGTACTTC. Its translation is CASSYRGDISYEQYF.